This T cell receptor (beta chain) derives from a study of CD8 T cells in Susac syndrome (dated by TCRdb to the late 2010s). At the level of the whole study: Whether CD8+ T cell activation and differentiation in Susac syndrome was antigen driven was tested using repertoire sequencing.

V is shortened by 3 bases, J by 5 bases, and the region joining them spans 10 bases. The germline V gene yields SQVTM for CDR1 and ANQGSEA for CDR2. The CDR3 starts with the cysteine, ends with the phenylalanine, and has 12 residues. Only the CDR3 DNA stays, 36 bases, in frame from base 1. Peripheral blood CD8+ and CD4+ T cells from healthy donors, Susac syndrome patients and multiple sclerosis patients were profiled by high-throughput TCR beta sequencing. The healthy donors served as controls matched for age and sex. Bulk CD8+ and CD4+ T cells were purified by magnetic negative isolation, while CD8+ TEMRA cells were enriched using FACS. Blood was drawn into EDTA tubes, processed within 24 hours, and PBMCs were isolated by density gradient centrifugation. PBMCs intended for TCR sequencing were frozen in liquid nitrogen and were later thawed in a 37 degrees C water bath. A purity of at least 90% was achieved for sorted or isolated CD4+, CD8+ and CD8+ TEMRA cells.

The research as a whole found: The study acknowledged that relatively few individuals were included in the TCR sequencing and HLA analysis.

With regard to this clonotype: This clone's antigen is unknown. No much larger clone exists at a distance of one base, and base qualities are not known.

RNA was extracted using the RNeasy kit, and roughly 0.45 to 1 ug of the RNA was reverse transcribed with random hexamers. The immunoSEQ multiplex PCR assay, covering 54 Vbeta and 13 Jbeta segments, was used to amplify TCR beta CDR3 regions. Bias from PCR amplification was corrected by using a synthetic template baseline for primer optimization and for computational correction. In the paper's pipeline: Reads were assigned to V, D and J genes according to IMGT and analyzed in immunoSEQ Analyzer, with only productive sequences retained. Clonality was computed as one minus Shannon entropy normalized by log2 of the number of productive unique sequences. For each patient and control, public and private clones were evaluated within the 100 most prevalent clones. Susac-specific clones were defined as absent from healthy and MS cohorts, around 980 published viral clones and other ImmuneACCESS disease sequences. TCRdb trimmed the raw reads at Q25, called clones with MiXCR and kept productive beta chains. Rows with a matching CDR3 protein are joined into one entry that keeps the most common DNA and genes. V and J calls and clone size were set by TCRdb, not the authors. For this sample there are 150,000 to 200,000 distinct CDR3 sequences; around 94% appear just once. The leading ten clones occupy over 0.12% of the sample.

This receptor chain uses TRBV29-1 and TRBJ2-5; the D gene cannot be resolved reliably. The sequencing input was CD4+ T cells from PBMCs. The receptor was isolated from a human donor in good health. For the CDR3, the sequence is CSVDGVGETQYF. The DNA sequence is TGCAGCGTTGATGGGGTAGGGGAGACCCAGTACTTC. Outside the CDR3, residues come from the reference TRBV29-1 and TRBJ2-5 proteins, so the full variable domain is: SAVISQKPSRDICQRGTSLTIQCQVDSQVTMMFWYRQQPGQSLTLIATANQGSEATYESGFVIDKFPISRPNLTFSTLTVSNMSPEDSSIYLCSVDGVGETQYFGPGTRLLVL.